A selection of T cell receptor beta chains follows, all from one sample in a study of T cells in Graves' hyperthyroidism and ophthalmopathy. TCRdb processed the multiplex PCR reads anew with MiXCR; each CDR3 protein has one entry. This sample has hundreds of thousands of distinct CDR3 sequences, with nearly 20% found just once. The sequencing input was blood. The receptors derive from a man between 35 and 55 years old with Graves' ophthalmopathy. CDR3s include the opening cysteine and the closing phenylalanine or tryptophan. The order of the fields is clone size, J gene, V gene, D gene, CDR3 DNA, CDR3 protein. D genes are given only for firm matches. The size entry is marked missing in some rows and otherwise reads once, few, many or a size class.

clone size: -
J gene: TRBJ2-7
V gene: TRBV20-1
D gene: -
CDR3 DNA: TGCAGTGCTAGAGAAATGTCACAGAGATACGAGCAGTACTTC
CDR3 protein: CSAREMSQRYEQYF

clone size: many
J gene: TRBJ2-7
V gene: TRBV7-9
D gene: -
CDR3 DNA: TGTGCCAGCACCCCCCCCCAACAACCGGGTGAGCAGTACTTC
CDR3 protein: CASTPPQQPGEQYF

clone size: many
J gene: TRBJ1-1
V gene: TRBV18
D gene: -
CDR3 DNA: TGTGCCAGCTCACCTCTTGACGGGAACACTGAAGCTTTCTTT
CDR3 protein: CASSPLDGNTEAFF

clone size: many
J gene: TRBJ1-6
V gene: TRBV30
D gene: TRBD1
CDR3 DNA: TGTGCCTGGAGTACTAGACAGGGGAGGAATTCACCCCTCCACTTT
CDR3 protein: CAWSTRQGRNSPLHF

clone size: -
J gene: TRBJ2-1
V gene: TRBV11-2
D gene: TRBD2
CDR3 DNA: TGTGCCAGCGGATACCCCCCTACCGGGACTAGCGGGAGAGGGACCAATGAGCAGTTCTTC
CDR3 protein: CASGYPPTGTSGRGTNEQFF

clone size: few
J gene: TRBJ2-1
V gene: TRBV7-2
D gene: -
CDR3 DNA: TGTGCCAGCAGCTTAGAAAGGGGGGGCGATGAGCAGTTCTTC
CDR3 protein: CASSLERGGDEQFF

clone size: few
J gene: TRBJ2-1
V gene: TRBV11-2
D gene: TRBD1
CDR3 DNA: TGTGCCAGCAGCCAAGCCCAAGGACAGGGCTACAATGAGCAGTTCTTC
CDR3 protein: CASSQAQGQGYNEQFF

clone size: -
J gene: TRBJ1-5
V gene: TRBV10-3
D gene: TRBD1
CDR3 DNA: TGTGCCATCCAAGAGACAGGGGGCAAAGATAGCAATCAGCCCCAGCATTTT
CDR3 protein: CAIQETGGKDSNQPQHF

clone size: few
J gene: TRBJ1-4
V gene: TRBV2
D gene: TRBD1
CDR3 DNA: TGTGCCAGCAGGCAGGACAGGGACGAAAAACTGTTTTTT
CDR3 protein: CASRQDRDEKLFF

clone size: many
J gene: TRBJ2-3
V gene: TRBV12-3/TRBV12-4
D gene: TRBD1
CDR3 DNA: TGTGCCAGCAGTTCGACAGGGAAGGAGGGCACAGATACGCAGTATTTT
CDR3 protein: CASSSTGKEGTDTQYF

clone size: once
J gene: TRBJ1-4
V gene: TRBV5-1
D gene: TRBD1
CDR3 DNA: TGCGCCAGCAGCTGGACAGGGGGCGATGGAGAAAAACTGTTTTTT
CDR3 protein: CASSWTGGDGEKLFF

clone size: many
J gene: TRBJ1-2
V gene: TRBV30
D gene: TRBD1
CDR3 DNA: TGTGCCTGGCCCTCCGGACAGGGTGGTGGCTACACCTTC
CDR3 protein: CAWPSGQGGGYTF

clone size: few
J gene: TRBJ2-5
V gene: TRBV7-9
D gene: -
CDR3 DNA: TGTGCCAGCAGCTCTGGACACATAATACAAGAGACCCAGTACTTC
CDR3 protein: CASSSGHIIQETQYF

clone size: -
J gene: TRBJ1-2
V gene: TRBV3-1
D gene: -
CDR3 DNA: TGTGCCAGCAGCCGAGACAGAGGAAGCCTTAACTATGGCTACACCTTC
CDR3 protein: CASSRDRGSLNYGYTF

clone size: many
J gene: TRBJ1-3
V gene: TRBV30
D gene: -
CDR3 DNA: TGTGCCTGGAGTCGGGCAGAGGGGAACACCATATATTTT
CDR3 protein: CAWSRAEGNTIYF

clone size: few
J gene: TRBJ1-2
V gene: TRBV28
D gene: -
CDR3 DNA: TGTGCCAGCAGTTTTAAGTATGGCTACACCTTC
CDR3 protein: CASSFKYGYTF

clone size: -
J gene: TRBJ2-3
V gene: TRBV12-3/TRBV12-4
D gene: TRBD2
CDR3 DNA: TGTGCCAGCAGTTTAGCGCGGGCGGGGGGCGATACAGATACGCAGTATTTT
CDR3 protein: CASSLARAGGDTDTQYF

clone size: once
J gene: TRBJ2-5
V gene: TRBV19
D gene: TRBD2
CDR3 DNA: TGTGCCAGTAGTATGGGGGGGATTCAAGAGACCCAGTACTTC
CDR3 protein: CASSMGGIQETQYF

clone size: few
J gene: TRBJ2-1
V gene: TRBV7-9
D gene: -
CDR3 DNA: TGTGCCACGGGCGTAGAGCAGTTCTTC
CDR3 protein: CATGVEQFF

clone size: few
J gene: TRBJ1-5
V gene: TRBV7-9
D gene: -
CDR3 DNA: TGTGCCAGCAGCCAAGACAGGAAGCCCCAGCATTTT
CDR3 protein: CASSQDRKPQHF

clone size: many
J gene: TRBJ2-7
V gene: TRBV3-1
D gene: TRBD1
CDR3 DNA: TGTGCCAGCAGCCAAAGGACAGGGGCTCTCTCCTACGAGCAGTACTTC
CDR3 protein: CASSQRTGALSYEQYF

clone size: -
J gene: TRBJ2-7
V gene: TRBV7-3
D gene: -
CDR3 DNA: TGTGCCAGCAGCTTAACCCCTCCGGGTGAGCAGTACTTC
CDR3 protein: CASSLTPPGEQYF

clone size: many
J gene: TRBJ2-2
V gene: TRBV7-2
D gene: TRBD2
CDR3 DNA: TGTGCCAGCAGCTCTAGCGGACGGACGGCCGCGAACACCGGGGAGCTGTTTTTT
CDR3 protein: CASSSSGRTAANTGELFF

clone size: few
J gene: TRBJ2-5
V gene: TRBV10-3
D gene: TRBD2
CDR3 DNA: TGTGCCATCAGTGAGGAGGAGGGAGGGGTGGAGACCCAGTACTTC
CDR3 protein: CAISEEEGGVETQYF

clone size: many
J gene: TRBJ2-1
V gene: TRBV30
D gene: -
CDR3 DNA: TGTGCCTGGAGTGGAGGCGGAGGGTACAATGAGCAGTTCTTC
CDR3 protein: CAWSGGGGYNEQFF

clone size: many
J gene: TRBJ2-3
V gene: TRBV30
D gene: -
CDR3 DNA: TGTGCCTGGAGGTCGGCCAGACTAACCAGCACAGATACGCAGTATTTT
CDR3 protein: CAWRSARLTSTDTQYF

clone size: -
J gene: TRBJ1-4
V gene: TRBV9
D gene: TRBD1
CDR3 DNA: TGTGCCAGCAGCGCCACTGACAGGGTCACCGCTAATGAAAAACTGTTTTTT
CDR3 protein: CASSATDRVTANEKLFF